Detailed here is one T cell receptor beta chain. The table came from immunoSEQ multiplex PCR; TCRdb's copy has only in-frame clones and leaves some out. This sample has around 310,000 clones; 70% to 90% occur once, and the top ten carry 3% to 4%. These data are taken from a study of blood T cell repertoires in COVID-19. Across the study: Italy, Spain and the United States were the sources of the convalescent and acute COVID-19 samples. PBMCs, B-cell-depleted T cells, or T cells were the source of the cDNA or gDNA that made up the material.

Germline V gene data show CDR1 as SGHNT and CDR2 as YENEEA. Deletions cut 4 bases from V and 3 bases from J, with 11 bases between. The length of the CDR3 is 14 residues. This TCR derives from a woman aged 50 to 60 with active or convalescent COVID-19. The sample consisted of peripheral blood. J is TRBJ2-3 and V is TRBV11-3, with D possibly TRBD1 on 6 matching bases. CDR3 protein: CASSWSGVTDTQYF. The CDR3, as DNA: TGTGCCAGCAGCTGGTCAGGGGTGACAGATACGCAGTATTTT.